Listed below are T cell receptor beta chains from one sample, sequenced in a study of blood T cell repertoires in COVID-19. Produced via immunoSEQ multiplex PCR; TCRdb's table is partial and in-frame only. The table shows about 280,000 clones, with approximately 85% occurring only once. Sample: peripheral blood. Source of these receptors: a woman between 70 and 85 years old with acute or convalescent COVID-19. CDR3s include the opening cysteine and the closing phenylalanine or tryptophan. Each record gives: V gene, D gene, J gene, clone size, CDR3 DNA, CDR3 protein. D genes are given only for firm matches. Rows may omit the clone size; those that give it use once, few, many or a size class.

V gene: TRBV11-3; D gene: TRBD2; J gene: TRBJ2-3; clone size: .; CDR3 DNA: TGTGCCAGCAGCCTGGGACTAGCGGGGAGCACAGATACGCAGTATTTT; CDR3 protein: CASSLGLAGSTDTQYF
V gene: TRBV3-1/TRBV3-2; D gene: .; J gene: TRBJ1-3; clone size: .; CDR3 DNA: TGTGCCAGCAGCGTCGGGGAATCTGGAAACACCATATATTTT; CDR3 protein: CASSVGESGNTIYF
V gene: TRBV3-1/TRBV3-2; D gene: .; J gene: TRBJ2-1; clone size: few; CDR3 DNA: TGTGCCAGCAGCCAAGGCTGGGGGGGGCTCAATGAGCAGTTCTTC; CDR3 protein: CASSQGWGGLNEQFF
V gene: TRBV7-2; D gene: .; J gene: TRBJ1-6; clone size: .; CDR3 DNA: TGTGCCAGCAGCTTCCAGGCAGACTATAATTCACCCCTCCACTTT; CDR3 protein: CASSFQADYNSPLHF
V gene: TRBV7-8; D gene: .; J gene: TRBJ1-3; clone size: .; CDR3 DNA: TGTGCCAGCAGCTCTACAGGGTACGGAAACACCATATATTTT; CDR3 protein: CASSSTGYGNTIYF
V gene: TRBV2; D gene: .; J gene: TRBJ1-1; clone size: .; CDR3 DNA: TGTGCCAGCAGACCCTTAGGGGGAAACACTGAAGCTTTCTTT; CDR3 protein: CASRPLGGNTEAFF
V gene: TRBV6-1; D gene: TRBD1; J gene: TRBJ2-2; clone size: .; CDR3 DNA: TGTGCCAGCAGTGAATTTAGGACAGGGGATGCCGGGGAGCTGTTTTTT; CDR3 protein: CASSEFRTGDAGELFF
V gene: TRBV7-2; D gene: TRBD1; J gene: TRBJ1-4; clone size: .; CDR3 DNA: TGTGCCAGCAGCTCTGGACAGGGTGGGAAAAAACTGTTTTTT; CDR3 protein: CASSSGQGGKKLFF
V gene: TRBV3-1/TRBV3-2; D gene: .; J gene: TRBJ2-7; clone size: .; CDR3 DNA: TGTGCCAGCAGCCCTTCCCGAGGCCGGTACTACGAGCAGTACTTC; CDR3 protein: CASSPSRGRYYEQYF
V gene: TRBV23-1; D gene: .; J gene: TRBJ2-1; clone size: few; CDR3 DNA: TGCGCCAGCAGTCAATGGAGGGGGGGCCCCTATGAGCAGTTCTTC; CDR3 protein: CASSQWRGGPYEQFF
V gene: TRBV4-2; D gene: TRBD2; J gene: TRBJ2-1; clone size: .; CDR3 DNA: TGTGCCAGCAGCCCGTCCGGGCTAGCGGGGGGTCTAAATGAGCAGTTCTTC; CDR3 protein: CASSPSGLAGGLNEQFF
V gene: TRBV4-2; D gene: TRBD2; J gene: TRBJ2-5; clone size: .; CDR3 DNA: TGTGCCAGCAGCCAAATGAGCGGGGCTCGCCAAGAGACCCAGTACTTC; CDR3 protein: CASSQMSGARQETQYF
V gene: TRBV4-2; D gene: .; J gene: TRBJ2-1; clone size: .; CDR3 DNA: TGTGCCAGCAGCCATAACAGGGACAATGAGCAGTTCTTC; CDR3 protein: CASSHNRDNEQFF
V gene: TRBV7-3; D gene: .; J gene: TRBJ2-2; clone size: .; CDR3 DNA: TGTGCCAGCAGCCTAGGGGCAGGGTACACCGGGGAGCTGTTTTTT; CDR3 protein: CASSLGAGYTGELFF
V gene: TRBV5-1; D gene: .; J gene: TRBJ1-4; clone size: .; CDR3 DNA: TGCGCCAGCAGCCCCGCAGGGGCATGGGGTGAAAAACTGTTTTTT; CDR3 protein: CASSPAGAWGEKLFF
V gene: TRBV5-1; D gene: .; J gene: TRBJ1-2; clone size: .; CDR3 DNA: TGCGCCAGCAGCTTGGCGGGGGGTTATGGCTACACCTTC; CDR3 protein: CASSLAGGYGYTF
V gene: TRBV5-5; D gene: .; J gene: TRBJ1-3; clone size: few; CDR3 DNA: TGTGCCAGCAGCTTGGACAGGGCAAACACCATATATTTT; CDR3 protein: CASSLDRANTIYF
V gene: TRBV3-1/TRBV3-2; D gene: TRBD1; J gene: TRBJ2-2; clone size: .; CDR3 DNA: TGTGCCAGCAGCCAAGAGTGGGGGACAGCGGCTTTT; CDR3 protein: CASSQEWGTAAF
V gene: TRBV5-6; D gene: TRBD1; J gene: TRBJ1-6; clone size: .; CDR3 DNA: TGTGCCAGCAGCTCCGGGACAGGGGGATCACCCCTCCACTTT; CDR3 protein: CASSSGTGGSPLHF
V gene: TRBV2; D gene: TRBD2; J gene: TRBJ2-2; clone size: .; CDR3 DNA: TGTGCCAGCAGTTACCAGCGGGGTGGGACCGGGGAGCTGTTTTTT; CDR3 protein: CASSYQRGGTGELFF
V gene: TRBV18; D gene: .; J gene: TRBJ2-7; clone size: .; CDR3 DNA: TGTGCCAGCTCACCGGCAGCCTACGAGCAGTACTTC; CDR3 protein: CASSPAAYEQYF
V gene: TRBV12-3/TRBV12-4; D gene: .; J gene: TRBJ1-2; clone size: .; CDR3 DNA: TGTGCCAGCAGGACATCCGGGGGTGGCTACACCTTC; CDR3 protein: CASRTSGGGYTF
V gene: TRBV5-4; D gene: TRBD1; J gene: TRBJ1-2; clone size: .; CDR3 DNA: TGTGCCAGCAGCTTAGGGACAGGGGGCCCTAACTATGGCTACACCTTC; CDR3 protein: CASSLGTGGPNYGYTF
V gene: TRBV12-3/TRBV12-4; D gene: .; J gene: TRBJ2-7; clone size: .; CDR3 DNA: TGTGCCAGCAGTCCGGACAGATCCGAGCAGTACTTC; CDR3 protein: CASSPDRSEQYF
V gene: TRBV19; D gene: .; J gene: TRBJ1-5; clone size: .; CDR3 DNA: TGTGCCAGTAGTTCCCAGGACAGTAGCAATCAGCCCCAGCATTTT; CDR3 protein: CASSSQDSSNQPQHF
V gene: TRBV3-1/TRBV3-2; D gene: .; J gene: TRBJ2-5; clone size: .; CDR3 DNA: TGTGCCAGCAGCCTCGGGACTGGAGAGACCCAGTACTTC; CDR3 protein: CASSLGTGETQYF
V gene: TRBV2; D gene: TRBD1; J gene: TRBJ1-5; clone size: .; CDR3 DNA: TGTGCCAGCAGTCACGACAGGGACCCCAATCAGCCCCAGCATTTT; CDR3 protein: CASSHDRDPNQPQHF
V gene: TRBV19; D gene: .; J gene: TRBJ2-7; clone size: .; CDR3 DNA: TGTGCCAGTAGGGCCCCCAGCGGCGGTATCGGCGAGCAGTACTTC; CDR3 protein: CASRAPSGGIGEQYF
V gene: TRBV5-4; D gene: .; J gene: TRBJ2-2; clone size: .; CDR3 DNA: TGTGCCAGCAGCACTAGGACCAGAGGCAACACCGGGGAGCTGTTTTTT; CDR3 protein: CASSTRTRGNTGELFF
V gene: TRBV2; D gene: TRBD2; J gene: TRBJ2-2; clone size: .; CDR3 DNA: TGTGCCAGCAGTGCTTTGGGAGGGTCCGGGGAGCTGTTTTTT; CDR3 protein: CASSALGGSGELFF
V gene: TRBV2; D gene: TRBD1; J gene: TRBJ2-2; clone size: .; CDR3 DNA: TGTGCCAGTCAGGGGGCAACCGGGGAGCTGTTTTTT; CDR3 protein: CASQGATGELFF
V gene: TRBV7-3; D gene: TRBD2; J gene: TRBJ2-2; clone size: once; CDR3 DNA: TGTGCCAGCAGCTTAACGAGCGGGGCCAACACCGGGGAGCTGTTTTTT; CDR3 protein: CASSLTSGANTGELFF
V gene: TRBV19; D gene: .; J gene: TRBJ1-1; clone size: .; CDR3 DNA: TGTGCCAGTCTACAGGGTCGGGCTGTGAAGACTGAAGCTTTCTTT; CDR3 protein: CASLQGRAVKTEAFF
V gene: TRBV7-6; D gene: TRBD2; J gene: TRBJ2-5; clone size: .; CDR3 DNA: TGTGCCAGCAGCTCCCCTAGCGGCCTGCAAGAGACCCAGTACTTC; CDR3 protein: CASSSPSGLQETQYF
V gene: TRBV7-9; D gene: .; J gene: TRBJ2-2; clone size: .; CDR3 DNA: TGTGCCAGCAGCTTACGGGCTAGCTTCACCGGGGAGCTGTTTTTT; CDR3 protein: CASSLRASFTGELFF
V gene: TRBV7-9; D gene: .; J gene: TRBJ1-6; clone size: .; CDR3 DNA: TGTGCCAGCAGATCGGCCGAAGGAGTCCTCCACTTT; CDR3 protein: CASRSAEGVLHF
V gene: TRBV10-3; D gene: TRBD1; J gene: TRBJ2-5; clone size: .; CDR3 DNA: TGTGCCATCAGTGGAGGGACAGGGCCAGAGACCCAGTACTTC; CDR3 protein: CAISGGTGPETQYF
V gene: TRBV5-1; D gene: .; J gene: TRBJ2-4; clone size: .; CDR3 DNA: TGCGCCAGCAGCTTGCAGGGCGAGGCCAAAAACATTCAGTACTTC; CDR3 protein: CASSLQGEAKNIQYF
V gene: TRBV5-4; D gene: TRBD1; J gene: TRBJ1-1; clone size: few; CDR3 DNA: TGTGCCAGCAGCTCCTTGACAGGGGGCACTGAAGCTTTCTTT; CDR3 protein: CASSSLTGGTEAFF
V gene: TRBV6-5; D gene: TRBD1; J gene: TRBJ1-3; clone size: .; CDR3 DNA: TGTGCCAGCAGTTCCTTGACAGGGGTTGGAAACACCATATATTTT; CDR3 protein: CASSSLTGVGNTIYF
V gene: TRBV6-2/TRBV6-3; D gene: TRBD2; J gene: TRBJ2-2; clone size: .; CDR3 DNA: TGTGCCAGCAGCCCTGCGTGGGGGGGTGGCACCGGGGAGCTGTTTTTT; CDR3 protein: CASSPAWGGGTGELFF
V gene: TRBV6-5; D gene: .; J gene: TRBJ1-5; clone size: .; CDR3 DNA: TGTGCCAGCAGTTATTCCACAGGGAGTAGCAATCAGCCCCAGCATTTT; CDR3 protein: CASSYSTGSSNQPQHF
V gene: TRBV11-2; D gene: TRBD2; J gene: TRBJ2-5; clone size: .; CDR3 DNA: TGTGCCAGCAGCTTAGGTTTTCTAGCGGGGGGGAGCGGGGAGACCCAGTACTTC; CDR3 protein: CASSLGFLAGGSGETQYF
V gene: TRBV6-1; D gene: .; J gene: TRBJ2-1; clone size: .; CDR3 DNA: TGTGCCAGCAGTGAAGCGGGGGCGCTGAATGAGCAGTTCTTC; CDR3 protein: CASSEAGALNEQFF
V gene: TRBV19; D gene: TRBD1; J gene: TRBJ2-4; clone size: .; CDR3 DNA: TGTGCCAGCCGAAGGACAGGGAGAGGAAACATTCAGTACTTC; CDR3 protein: CASRRTGRGNIQYF
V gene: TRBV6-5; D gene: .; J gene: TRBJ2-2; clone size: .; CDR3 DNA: TGTGCCAGCAACCCACACAGAAACACCGGGGAGCTGTTTTTT; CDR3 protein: CASNPHRNTGELFF
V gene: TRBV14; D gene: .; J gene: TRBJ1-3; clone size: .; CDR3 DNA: TGTGCCAGCAGCCGCCCCGGGACATATACTGGAAACACCATATATTTT; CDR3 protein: CASSRPGTYTGNTIYF
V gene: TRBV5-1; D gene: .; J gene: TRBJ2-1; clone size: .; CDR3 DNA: TGCGCCAGCAGCTTGGGGGCCCTAAACAATGAGCAGTTCTTC; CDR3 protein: CASSLGALNNEQFF
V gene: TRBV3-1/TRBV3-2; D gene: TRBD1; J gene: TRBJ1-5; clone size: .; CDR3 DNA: TGTGCCAGCAGCCAATCGGACAGGGGAAGCAATCAGCCCCAGCATTTT; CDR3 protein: CASSQSDRGSNQPQHF
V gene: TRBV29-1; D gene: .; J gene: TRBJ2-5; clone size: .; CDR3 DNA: TGCAGCGTTGACGAGAGAGGAATCGAGACCCAGTACTTC; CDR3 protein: CSVDERGIETQYF
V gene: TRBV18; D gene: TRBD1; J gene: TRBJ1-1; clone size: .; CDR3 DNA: TGTGCCAGCTCACCATCGACAGGGAGCTTTGGCACTGAAGCTTTCTTT; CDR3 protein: CASSPSTGSFGTEAFF
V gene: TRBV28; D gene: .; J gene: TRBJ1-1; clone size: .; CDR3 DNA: TGTGCCAGCAGTTTCATGAACACTGAAGCTTTCTTT; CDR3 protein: CASSFMNTEAFF
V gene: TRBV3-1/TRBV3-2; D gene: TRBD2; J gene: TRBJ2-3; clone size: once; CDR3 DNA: TGTGCCAGCAGCCTATCCGGGACTAGTAGCACAGATACGCAGTATTTT; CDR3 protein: CASSLSGTSSTDTQYF
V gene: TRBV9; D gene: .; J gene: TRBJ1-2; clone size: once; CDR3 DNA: TGTGCCAGCAGCGTAGAGGAGGGGCCCATCTATGGCTACACCTTC; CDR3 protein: CASSVEEGPIYGYTF
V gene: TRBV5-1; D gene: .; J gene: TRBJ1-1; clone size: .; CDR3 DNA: TGCGCCAGCAGGGGTGTTAGCATGAACACTGAAGCTTTCTTT; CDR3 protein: CASRGVSMNTEAFF